A single sample gave rise to the 26 T cell receptor beta chains below, sequenced in a study of T-cell memory formation after mild COVID-19. TCRdb reanalysed the 5' RACE reads using MiXCR and keeps one entry per CDR3 protein. The sample includes around 400,000 distinct CDR3 sequences, 24% of them seen just once. The sequenced sample was PBMCs or a T cell subset sorted from them (not recorded which). These TCRs come from an adult woman who had mild COVID-19 (a few samples of this study predate the infection). Cell type and time point are not known.

This clonotype was picked up a small number of times. The chain joins TRBV6-6 to TRBJ1-5, with D perhaps matching TRBD1 (5 bases). CDR1 is MNHNY and CDR2 is SVGAGI in the germline V gene (reference sequence). CDR3 length: 14 amino acids. V shed 0 bases and J shed 7 bases, with 10 bases lying between them. The CDR3 nucleotides read TGTGCCAGCAGTTACTCAGGGGAGGGGCAGCCCCAGCATTTT. This gives the protein CASSYSGEGQPQHF.

In its sample, this clonotype was seen a few times. The V and J genes are TRBV6-5 and TRBJ2-3, with D perhaps assigned TRBD1 or TRBD2 (5 bases each). Trimming shortened V by 7 bases and J by 3 bases, and 11 bases separated the two germline ends. The CDR3 runs 13 residues. Germline CDR1 reads MNHEY; CDR2 reads SVGAGI. The CDR3 DNA follows: TGTGCCAGCACGGGACCAGAGACAGATACGCAGTATTTT. Protein sequence: CASTGPETDTQYF.

In DNA form, the CDR3 reads TGCAGCGGAGACCAGGGAGATACGCAGTATTTT. Protein: CSGDQGDTQYF. J is TRBJ2-3 and V is TRBV29-1, with D perhaps TRBD1 (5 bases). The germline V gene has CDR1 SQVTM and CDR2 ANQGSEA. The CDR3 is made up of 11 amino acids. V was clipped by 7 bases and J by 5 bases, with 10 bases between them.

V usage is TRBV15 and J usage is TRBJ2-3; D is undetermined. Trimming shortened V by 2 bases and J by 4 bases, and 13 bases separated the two germline ends. Per the germline V gene, CDR1 is LNHNV and CDR2 is YYDKDF (reference sequence). The length of the CDR3 is 15 residues. The CDR3 spells CATSRLDKAPDTQYF. CDR3 coding DNA: TGTGCCACCAGCAGACTAGATAAGGCCCCAGATACGCAGTATTTT.

The rearrangement joins TRBV11-2 to TRBJ2-1; D is unclear. CDR3 length equals 11 residues. The V end lost 5 bases, the J end lost 6 bases, and 5 bases lay between the germline ends. The germline V gene has CDR1 SGHAT and CDR2 FQNNGV. CDR3 loop: CASSGSNEQFF. The CDR3 coding sequence is TGTGCCAGCAGCGGCTCCAATGAGCAGTTCTTC.

The rearrangement links TRBV4-2 to TRBJ2-2, with D possibly TRBD2 on 7 matching bases. This CDR3 is built from 17 residues. Germline CDR1 LGHNA, CDR2 YNFKEQ. V was shortened by 1 base and J by 3 bases, with 15 bases between the two germline ends. As DNA, the CDR3 is TGTGCCAGCAGCCAAGGGTCCGGCGGGGGCTACACCGGGGAGCTGTTTTTT. Translating gives CASSQGSGGGYTGELFF.

This clonotype was observed a few times. This chain joins TRBV24-1 and TRBJ2-7; D remains ambiguous. The CDR3 extends over 11 amino acids. V was clipped by 9 bases and J by 8 bases, with 13 bases between them. Germline V gene lookup returns CDR1 KGHDR and CDR2 SFDVKD. CDR3 bases: TGTGCCACCCCGCCCGTGTATCAGCAGTACTTC. Amino acid sequence: CATPPVYQQYF.

The rearrangement uses TRBV10-3 and TRBJ2-7; 9 bases are shared with TRBD1. After removal of 10 bases from V and 2 bases from J, the junction contained 9 bases not matched to a gene. Per the germline V gene, CDR1 is ENHRY and CDR2 is SYGVKD. The CDR3 runs to 14 residues. The CDR3 region has the DNA TGTGCCACCCAGGTACAGGGGGCCCCCTACGAGCAGTACTTC. Its translation: CATQVQGAPYEQYF.

This chain links TRBV11-2 with TRBJ2-2, with a tentative D call TRBD2 (6 bases). The CDR3 length is 16 residues. The ends were cut back, 2 bases at V and 6 bases at J, with 16 bases in the middle. Germline CDR1 SGHAT, CDR2 FQNNGV. CDR3 sequence reads: CASSLQLYGGAGELFF. The CDR3 DNA is TGTGCCAGCAGCTTACAACTGTACGGCGGGGCCGGGGAGCTGTTTTTT.

This clonotype came up a few times. This chain connects TRBV14 to TRBJ2-7; possibly TRBD1 or TRBD2 for D (5 bases each). Germline CDR1 SGHDN, CDR2 FVKESK. Trimming stripped 2 bases from V and 5 bases from J, with 22 bases between. The CDR3 sequence is 17 residues long. The DNA of the CDR3 is TGTGCCAGCAGCCAATTAGAGGGGAACTGGCATAGGAACGAGCAGTACTTC. This encodes CASSQLEGNWHRNEQYF. The entire variable domain, with the rest obtained from reference TRBV14 and TRBJ2-7, is as follows: EAGVTQFPSHSVIEKGQTVTLRCDPISGHDNLYWYRRVMGKEIKFLLHFVKESKQDESGMPNNRFLAERTGGTYSTLKVQPAELEDSGVYFCASSQLEGNWHRNEQYFGPGTRLTVT.

This clonotype has a handful of counts. The V and J genes are TRBV12-3 or TRBV12-4 and TRBJ2-7; D is perhaps TRBD1 (6 bases). With 4 bases removed from V and 2 bases from J, the gap between germline ends came to 6 bases. This CDR3 spans 12 amino acids. The CDR3 DNA follows: TGTGCCAGCAGTTGGGGGCCCTACGAGCAGTACTTC. Amino acid sequence: CASSWGPYEQYF.

This clonotype appeared once. The chain couples TRBV24-1 to TRBJ2-7; TRBD1 is a possible D gene (6 bases). The CDR3 sequence is 15 residues long. Germline lookup yields CDR1 KGHDR and CDR2 SFDVKD. The V end was cut by 4 bases, the J end by 5 bases, with 17 bases between. This CDR3 is CATSDPGTWINEQYF. Written as DNA, the CDR3 is TGTGCCACCAGTGACCCCGGGACATGGATCAACGAGCAGTACTTC.

This clonotype was observed a handful of times. The chain couples TRBV7-2 to TRBJ1-2, with D perhaps matching TRBD1 (5 bases). The CDR3 length is 15 residues. Trimming removed 5 bases at V and 11 bases at J, with 24 bases between. Germline V lookup: CDR1 SGHTA, CDR2 FQGNSA. CDR3 in amino acids: CASSPRYGQGVGYTF. The CDR3 DNA is TGTGCCAGCAGCCCCAGATATGGGCAGGGAGTGGGTTACACCTTC.

This clonotype was counted a few times. This CDR3 is CASGRQGALPGELFF. The CDR3 bases are TGTGCCAGCGGACGACAGGGGGCTTTGCCCGGGGAGCTGTTTTTT. V and J are TRBV7-9 and TRBJ2-2, with 10 bases lining up with TRBD1. Germline-derived CDR1 and CDR2 are SEHNR and FQNEAQ (reference sequence). The V and J ends lost 8 bases and 6 bases, in that order; junction bases with no gene match: 9. There are 15 residues in the CDR3.

This clonotype has more than one count but fewer than ten. The chain is built from TRBV6-2 or TRBV6-3 and TRBJ2-7; D gene uncertain. The V gene lost 0 bases and the J gene lost 6 bases, with 12 bases spanning the gap. The CDR3 runs to 14 residues. Per the germline V gene, CDR1 is MNHEY and CDR2 is SVGEGT. The CDR3 loop is CASSYSPGRGEQYF. DNA for the CDR3: TGTGCCAGCAGTTACTCCCCTGGACGTGGCGAGCAGTACTTC.

This clonotype appeared a few times. This chain connects TRBV4-1 to TRBJ2-5, with 7 bases fitting TRBD2. This CDR3 is 14 amino acids long. V lost 1 base and J lost 7; bases outside the gene matches: 6. Germline assignment: CDR1 MGHRA and CDR2 YSYEKL. CDR3 nucleotides: TGCGCCAGCAGCCAAGTGCGGGGGAGGGGGACCCAGTACTTC. It is translated as CASSQVRGRGTQYF.

V usage is TRBV7-9 and J usage is TRBJ1-6, with D uncertain. The CDR3 consists of 16 residues. Germline V gene sequence: CDR1 SEHNR, CDR2 FQNEAQ (reference sequence). V lost 1 base, J lost 11 bases, and 18 bases lay in between. CDR3: CASSLVDPPRQAPLHF. The DNA of the CDR3 is TGTGCCAGCAGCTTAGTTGACCCACCCCGCCAGGCACCCCTCCACTTT. Full variable domain (outside the CDR3, taken from reference TRBV7-9 and TRBJ1-6): DTGVSQNPRHKITKRGQNVTFRCDPISEHNRLYWYRQTLGQGPEFLTYFQNEAQLEKSRLLSDRFSAERPKGSFSTLEIQRTEQGDSAMYLCASSLVDPPRQAPLHFGNGTRLTVT.

This clonotype showed up just once. The genes are TRBV5-6 and TRBJ2-3; no clear D gene. This CDR3 spans 14 amino acids. V dropped 4 bases and J dropped 11 bases, with 20 bases sitting between them. Germline lookup yields CDR1 SGHDT and CDR2 YYEEEE. The CDR3 protein is CASSPRASVTEQYF. The CDR3 DNA reads TGTGCCAGCAGCCCACGGGCTTCTGTAACGGAGCAGTATTTT.

V usage is TRBV10-3 and J usage is TRBJ1-4; D gene unclear. This CDR3 is 13 amino acids long. Trimming cost V 3 bases and J 3 bases, with 5 bases left between them. Germline V gene data show CDR1 as ENHRY and CDR2 as SYGVKD. This CDR3 reads CAISEQANEKLFF. In DNA, the CDR3 is TGTGCCATCAGTGAACAAGCTAATGAAAAACTGTTTTTT.

This chain connects TRBV20-1 to TRBJ1-1; a weak D match, TRBD1 (5 bases). Trimming removed 7 bases at V and 6 bases at J, with 21 bases between. This CDR3 comprises 14 residues. CDR1 DFQATT and CDR2 SNEGSKA come from the germline V gene (reference sequence). CDR3 nucleotides: TGCAGTGGGGTCCTCCCAAACGGGGACGCTGAAGCTTTCTTT. This encodes CSGVLPNGDAEAFF.

A few counts support this clonotype. The rearrangement joins TRBV10-3 to TRBJ1-1, with TRBD1 identical over 7 bases. CDR3 size: 12 residues. CDR1 is ENHRY, CDR2 SYGVKD, per germline. V trimming: 10 bases; J trimming: 1 base; junction bases outside the gene matches: 3. CDR3 sequence: CATGTANTEAFF. DNA for the CDR3: TGTGCCACCGGGACAGCGAACACTGAAGCTTTCTTT.

The chain employs TRBV4-1 and TRBJ2-1; the match to TRBD2 covers 9 bases. The trim removed 1 base at V and 4 bases at J, leaving 8 bases unmatched. The germline gives CDR1 MGHRA, CDR2 YSYEKL. This CDR3 contains 17 residues. The CDR3 nucleotides are TGCGCCAGCAGCCAAGGAGGAGCGGGAGGACGGTACAATGAGCAGTTCTTC. Its protein product is CASSQGGAGGRYNEQFF.

The V call is TRBV4-1, the J call TRBJ2-3, with 7 positions matching TRBD1. Germline CDR1 and CDR2: MGHRA and YSYEKL. Germline trimming cut 0 bases from V and 3 bases from J; bases unmatched to any gene: 3. The CDR3 sequence is 15 residues long. The CDR3 bases are TGCGCCAGCAGCCAAGAGACAGGGATTACAGATACGCAGTATTTT. This encodes CASSQETGITDTQYF.

This clonotype turned up a few times. The chain is built from TRBV30 and TRBJ1-2; TRBD1 matches at 9 bases. CDR1 is GTSNPN and CDR2 is SVGIG in the germline V gene (reference sequence). The CDR3 runs to 16 residues. The trim removed 0 bases at V and 8 bases at J, leaving 13 bases unmatched. The CDR3 DNA sequence: TGTGCCTGGAGTGTACTGTGGGGACAGGGAATTAAGGGCTACACCTTC. Its translation: CAWSVLWGQGIKGYTF. The full variable domain, with the rest looked up from reference TRBV30 and TRBJ1-2, is SQTIHQWPATLVQPVGSPLSLECTVEGTSNPNLYWYRQAAGRGLQLLFYSVGIGQISSEVPQNLSASRPQDRQFILSSKKLLLSDSGFYLCAWSVLWGQGIKGYTFGSGTRLTVV.

The chain is built from TRBV7-9 and TRBJ2-7; TRBD1 might be the D (6 bases). The CDR3 consists of 14 residues. V lost 5 bases, J lost 2 bases, and 13 bases lay in between. Germline-derived CDR1 and CDR2 are SEHNR and FQNEAQ (reference sequence). The CDR3 DNA follows: TGTGCCAGCAGCGGATACAGGGTCCCCTACGAGCAGTACTTC. The encoded protein is CASSGYRVPYEQYF.

This clonotype was seen just once. V is TRBV12-3 or TRBV12-4 and J is TRBJ2-2; D is perhaps TRBD2 (6 bases). Trimming took off 9 bases at V and 7 bases at J, with 24 bases between the two ends. The CDR3 loop spans 16 amino acids. CDR3 sequence: CARSGSGLPPGGELFF. CDR3 bases: TGTGCCAGGAGTGGATCGGGACTGCCTCCCGGCGGGGAGCTGTTTTTT.